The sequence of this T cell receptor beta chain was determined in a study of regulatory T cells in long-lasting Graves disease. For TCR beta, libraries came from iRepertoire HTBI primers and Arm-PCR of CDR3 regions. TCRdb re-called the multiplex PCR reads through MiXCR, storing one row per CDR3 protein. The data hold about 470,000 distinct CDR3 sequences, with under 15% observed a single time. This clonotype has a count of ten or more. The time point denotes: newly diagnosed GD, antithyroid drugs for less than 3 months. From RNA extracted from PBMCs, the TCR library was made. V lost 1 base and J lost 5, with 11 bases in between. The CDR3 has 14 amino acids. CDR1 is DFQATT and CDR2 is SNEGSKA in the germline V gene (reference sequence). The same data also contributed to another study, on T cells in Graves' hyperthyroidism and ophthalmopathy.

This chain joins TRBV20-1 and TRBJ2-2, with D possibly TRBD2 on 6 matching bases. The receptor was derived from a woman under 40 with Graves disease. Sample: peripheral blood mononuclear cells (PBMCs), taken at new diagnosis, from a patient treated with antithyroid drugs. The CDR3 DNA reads TGCAGTGCTAGAGCGTGGGCGGGGACCGGGGAGCTGTTTTTT. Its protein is CSARAWAGTGELFF.